This T cell receptor (beta chain) emerged from a study of blood T cell repertoires in COVID-19. Study information: T cells, B-cell-depleted T cells, or PBMCs supplied cDNA or gDNA.

Germline V CDR1 and CDR2: SGHDT, YYEEEE. Trimming pared 0 bases from V and 7 bases from J, leaving 7 bases between. The CDR3 consists of 12 residues. As originally analysed: By means of reference gene primer amplification, nucleated cell counts were estimated. Here immunoSEQ multiplex PCR was the method, and the copy in TCRdb shows in-frame clones only, minus some. That table supplies the V and J calls and clone size; D and trimming were determined from the DNA. The table lists approximately 220,000 clones, 85% to 90% of them singletons. The receptor's source is a woman in her 30s with acute COVID-19. The chain employs TRBV5-6 and TRBJ1-2; no clear D gene. What was sequenced was PBMCs or T cells enriched from blood (not recorded which). The CDR3 nucleotides are TGTGCCAGCAGCTTGGGAACGGGTGGCTACACCTTC. Its translation is CASSLGTGGYTF. The complete variable domain, with remaining parts taken from reference TRBV5-6 and TRBJ1-2, reads DAGVTQSPTHLIKTRGQQVTLRCSPKSGHDTVSWYQQALGQGPQFIFQYYEEEERQRGNFPDRFSGHQFPNYSSELNVNALLLGDSALYLCASSLGTGGYTFGSGTRLTVV.